This passage covers 27 T cell receptor beta chains from one sample sequenced in a study of blood T cell repertoires in COVID-19. Generated by immunoSEQ multiplex PCR, the TCRdb table keeps only in-frame clones and is missing some. The table includes around 50,000 clones, about nine tenths detected once. Sequenced input: peripheral blood. The receptors derive from a man aged 65 to 85 with acute or convalescent COVID-19.

This clone was recorded once. The V and J genes are TRBV5-5 and TRBJ2-2, with TRBD1 identical over 10 bases. This CDR3 has 16 amino acids. Germline assignment: CDR1 SGHKS and CDR2 YYEKEE (reference sequence). Unmatched junction bases numbered 7, after V lost 2 bases and J lost 6 bases. CDR3 sequence reads: CASSLGTGVEAGELFF. CDR3 nucleotides: TGTGCCAGCAGCTTAGGGACAGGGGTGGAGGCCGGGGAGCTGTTTTTT.

The chain employs TRBV6-2 or TRBV6-3 and TRBJ2-3; D remains ambiguous. The V end lost 2 bases, the J end lost 5 bases, and 2 bases lay between the germline ends. Germline V gene data show CDR1 as MNHEY and CDR2 as SVGEGT. CDR3 size: 11 residues. The CDR3 DNA sequence: TGTGCCAGCAGTTACCTAGATACGCAGTATTTT. Protein: CASSYLDTQYF.

V is TRBV10-3 and J is TRBJ2-7, with D possibly TRBD2 on 5 matching bases. Trimming shortened V by 3 bases and J by 0 bases, and 12 bases separated the two germline ends. Germline loops: CDR1 ENHRY, CDR2 SYGVKD. The CDR3 loop spans 15 amino acids. The CDR3 reads CAISEEGSLSYEQYF. DNA for the CDR3: TGTGCCATCAGTGAAGAGGGTAGCCTCTCCTACGAGCAGTACTTC.

The chain has TRBV4-1 and TRBJ2-1; D is unclear. The germline V gene has CDR1 MGHRA and CDR2 YSYEKL. V gave up 4 bases and J gave up 7 bases, with 11 bases separating them. The CDR3 is 13 amino acids. CDR3 DNA: TGCGCCAGCAGCCTCTTTGGAGAGAATGAGCAGTTCTTC. This encodes CASSLFGENEQFF.

V usage is TRBV7-8 and J usage is TRBJ2-1; 9 nucleotides align to TRBD1. The trim removed 11 bases at V and 1 base at J, leaving 12 bases unmatched. Germline lookup yields CDR1 SGHVS and CDR2 FQNEAQ. The CDR3 totals 16 residues. The CDR3 coding sequence is TGTGCCGCAGTCCGGGGGGACAGGGTTTCCTACAATGAGCAGTTCTTC. This encodes CAAVRGDRVSYNEQFF.

The V and J genes are TRBV24-1 and TRBJ2-2; D not certain. This CDR3 region has 12 residues. Deletions cut 5 bases from V and 7 bases from J, with 7 bases between. CDR1 and CDR2 from the germline V gene are KGHDR and SFDVKD. CDR3 loop: CATSGGGGELFF. The DNA of the CDR3 is TGTGCCACCAGTGGAGGTGGCGGGGAGCTGTTTTTT.

The V call is TRBV16, the J call TRBJ1-5, with D tentatively TRBD1 (5 bases). Germline CDR1 reads KGHSY; CDR2 reads FQNENV. This CDR3 has 14 residues. The V gene lost 2 bases and the J gene lost 5 bases, with 10 bases spanning the gap. The CDR3 sequence: CASSQKGAHQPQHF. The CDR3 DNA reads as TGTGCCAGCAGCCAAAAAGGGGCCCATCAGCCCCAGCATTTT. Full variable domain (missing parts from reference TRBV16 and TRBJ1-5): GEEVAQTPKHLVRGEGQKAKLYCAPIKGHSYVFWYQQVLKNEFKFLISFQNENVFDETGMPKERFSAKCLPNSPCSLEIQATKLEDSAVYFCASSQKGAHQPQHFGDGTRLSIL.

V gene TRBV7-8 combines with J gene TRBJ1-1; 12 nucleotides agree with TRBD1. This CDR3 has 15 amino acids. Losses at the gene ends were 4 bases for V and 1 base for J; bases not matched to a gene: 1. Per germline, CDR1 SGHVS and CDR2 FQNEAQ. The CDR3 DNA follows: TGTGCCAGCAGCTGGGGACAGGGGGCGAACACTGAAGCTTTCTTT. Its translation is CASSWGQGANTEAFF.

V gene TRBV5-8 combines with J gene TRBJ1-6; 10 nucleotides match TRBD1. Germline values: CDR1 SGHTS, CDR2 YDEGEE. Germline trimming cut 4 bases from V and 0 bases from J; bases unmatched to any gene: 7. This CDR3 contains 18 residues. The CDR3 loop reads CASSRWTGGNSYNSPLHF. In DNA form, the CDR3 reads TGTGCCAGCAGCCGTTGGACAGGGGGGAACTCCTATAATTCACCCCTCCACTTT.

This chain links TRBV28 with TRBJ2-1; the D is unclear. This CDR3 region has 14 residues. V gave up 7 bases and J gave up 0 bases, with 10 bases separating them. The V gene's germline CDR1 is MDHEN and CDR2 SYDVKM. CDR3 coding DNA: TGTGCCAGCATCACCCGGAGCTCCTACAATGAGCAGTTCTTC. Translated, it gives CASITRSSYNEQFF.

The chain recombines TRBV6-5 with TRBJ2-1; 8 nucleotides line up with TRBD1. The length of the CDR3 is 15 residues. Germline V lookup: CDR1 MNHEY, CDR2 SVGAGI. V shed 4 bases, J shed 4 bases, and the junction held 6 bases outside the gene matches. The CDR3: CASSFDRGRYNEQFF. The CDR3 DNA reads as TGTGCCAGCAGTTTCGACAGGGGCCGGTACAATGAGCAGTTCTTC.

The V call is TRBV2, the J call TRBJ2-3; 11 bases agree with TRBD2. Germline values: CDR1 SNHLY, CDR2 FYNNEI. J gave up 2 bases and V 5 bases, and 6 bases lay outside the gene matches. The CDR3 runs to 16 residues. The CDR3 nucleotides are TGTGCCAGCAGTTTATTAGCGGGGGGGCTCACAGATACGCAGTATTTT. Encoded protein: CASSLLAGGLTDTQYF.

The chain joins TRBV7-9 to TRBJ2-3, with D perhaps matching TRBD2 (6 bases). Between the trimmed V and J ends, which lost 4 bases and 1 base, there was a span of 9 bases. The germline V gene encodes CDR1 SEHNR and CDR2 FQNEAQ (reference sequence). The CDR3 runs 14 residues. The DNA of the CDR3 is TGTGCCAGCAGCTCAGCGGGCGGCACAGATACGCAGTATTTT. This sequence encodes CASSSAGGTDTQYF.

The chain recombines TRBV7-2 with TRBJ2-7; TRBD2 matches at 11 bases. V trimming: 8 bases; J trimming: 3 bases; junction bases outside the gene matches: 3. This CDR3 is 13 amino acids long. The germline V gene has CDR1 SGHTA and CDR2 FQGNSA. CDR3 in amino acids: CASGTSGRYEQYF. DNA of the CDR3: TGTGCCAGCGGGACTAGCGGCCGCTACGAGCAGTACTTC.

In this sample, this clone turned up once. The CDR3 reads CASRMTGGGYGYTF. As DNA, the CDR3 is TGCGCCAGCAGGATGACAGGGGGCGGCTATGGCTACACCTTC. V is TRBV5-1 and J is TRBJ1-2; 10 nucleotides match TRBD1. There are 14 residues in the CDR3. The V and J ends lost 5 bases and 4 bases, in that order; junction bases with no gene match: 5. Germline V gene data show CDR1 as SGHRS and CDR2 as YFSETQ.

This clone has a single count. This chain uses TRBV3-1 (or the pseudogene TRBV3-2) with TRBJ2-7; a possible D gene is TRBD1 (6 bases). This CDR3 has 14 residues. Trimming stripped 11 bases from V and 2 bases from J, with 19 bases between. The germline V gene has CDR1 LGHDT and CDR2 YNNKEL (reference sequence). The CDR3 DNA reads TGTGCCTGCCCAGGGCCAGGGGTCCCCTACGAGCAGTACTTC. Translated, it gives CACPGPGVPYEQYF.

This chain uses TRBV11-2 with TRBJ2-7, with 8 bases that match TRBD2. The CDR3 spans 16 residues. Germline V lookup: CDR1 SGHAT, CDR2 FQNNGV. V shed 5 bases, J shed 0 bases, and the junction held 9 bases outside the gene matches. The CDR3 coding sequence is TGTGCCAGCAGCCCGAGTAGCGGGGCTTACTCCTACGAGCAGTACTTC. Translated: CASSPSSGAYSYEQYF.

V usage is TRBV2 and J usage is TRBJ1-6; D uncertain. This CDR3 spans 16 amino acids. V lost 0 bases and J lost 3, with 9 bases in between. The V gene's germline CDR1 is SNHLY and CDR2 FYNNEI. CDR3 protein: CASSEAGVRYNSPLHF. The DNA for the CDR3 is TGTGCCAGCAGTGAAGCTGGTGTGCGCTATAATTCACCCCTCCACTTT.

The rearrangement joins TRBV12-2 to TRBJ1-6; TRBD1, the D gene given by the table, was not confirmed from the DNA. TRBV12-2 has pseudogene status. The CDR3 spans 17 residues. CDR3 sequence reads: CASRLVSGQPLESPLHF. The CDR3 bases are TGTGCAAGTCGCTTAGTATCAGGACAGCCGCTGGAATCACCCCTCCACTTT.

The chain carries TRBV9 and TRBJ2-5; D is perhaps TRBD2 (5 bases). V lost 0 bases to trimming and J lost 2 bases, with 11 bases between them. The CDR3 spans 15 residues. The germline gives CDR1 SGDLS, CDR2 YYNGEE. The CDR3 protein is CASSVGGHRQETQYF. CDR3 in DNA: TGTGCCAGCAGCGTAGGAGGGCACCGGCAAGAGACCCAGTACTTC. The complete variable domain, with remaining parts taken from reference TRBV9 and TRBJ2-5, reads DSGVTQTPKHLITATGQRVTLRCSPRSGDLSVYWYQQSLDQGLQFLIQYYNGEERAKGNILERFSAQQFPDLHSELNLSSLELGDSALYFCASSVGGHRQETQYFGPGTRLLVL.

This chain links TRBV5-1 with TRBJ1-2; 8 bases map to TRBD1. There are 15 residues in the CDR3. Germline CDR1 SGHRS, CDR2 YFSETQ. V was clipped by 1 base and J by 1 base; unmatched bases: 3. CDR3 in DNA: TGCGCCAGCAGCTTGCAGGGGGCCCTTAACTATGGCTACACCTTC. This translates into CASSLQGALNYGYTF.

The rearrangement links TRBV19 to TRBJ1-2; TRBD1 agrees at 11 bases. V shed 3 bases and J 5 bases; nucleotides not matched to a gene: 8. The V gene's germline CDR1 is LNHDA and CDR2 SQIVND (reference sequence). The CDR3 is 16 amino acids. CDR3 region: CASSIGGTGGRYGYTF. The CDR3 nucleotides are TGTGCCAGTAGTATCGGAGGGACAGGGGGTCGTTATGGCTACACCTTC.

V gene TRBV30 combines with J gene TRBJ1-2; D is unresolved. The CDR3 has 12 amino acids. Trimming stripped 1 base from V and 5 bases from J, with 8 bases between. Germline lookup yields CDR1 GTSNPN and CDR2 SVGIG (reference sequence). In nucleotides, the CDR3 is TGTGCCTGGAGTGCAGATAAATATGGCTACACCTTC. Its protein is CAWSADKYGYTF.

This rearrangement joins TRBV5-1 to TRBJ2-1; tentatively, D is TRBD2 (6 bases). The CDR3 sequence is 15 residues long. V was clipped by 1 base and J by 3 bases, with 11 bases between them. Germline-derived CDR1 and CDR2 are SGHRS and YFSETQ. CDR3 protein: CASSLLVGGYNEQFF. The CDR3, as DNA: TGCGCCAGCAGCTTGTTAGTCGGGGGCTACAATGAGCAGTTCTTC.

The chain couples TRBV12-3 or TRBV12-4 to TRBJ2-7; D is perhaps TRBD2 (5 bases). V dropped 6 bases and J dropped 7 bases, with 16 bases sitting between them. The CDR3 covers 13 residues. As DNA, the CDR3 is TGTGCCAGCAGGGGAGCCTCGACTATTGAGCAGTACTTC. Residues: CASRGASTIEQYF.

The chain employs TRBV7-9 and TRBJ2-3; 7 bases fit TRBD1. The germline gives CDR1 SEHNR, CDR2 FQNEAQ (reference sequence). V gave up 3 bases and J gave up 1 base; unmatched junction bases: 7. This CDR3 is built from 16 residues. This chain's CDR3 is CASSFRSTGGTDTQYF. In DNA form, the CDR3 reads TGTGCCAGCAGCTTTAGGTCAACAGGGGGCACAGATACGCAGTATTTT. Full variable domain (rest looked up from reference TRBV7-9 and TRBJ2-3): DTGVSQNPRHKITKRGQNVTFRCDPISEHNRLYWYRQTLGQGPEFLTYFQNEAQLEKSRLLSDRFSAERPKGSFSTLEIQRTEQGDSAMYLCASSFRSTGGTDTQYFGPGTRLTVL.

V gene TRBV7-9 combines with J gene TRBJ1-1; D is unresolved. Per the germline V gene, CDR1 is SEHNR and CDR2 is FQNEAQ (reference sequence). The CDR3 extends over 14 amino acids. V gave up 1 base and J gave up 1 base, with 7 bases separating them. The CDR3 region has the DNA TGTGCCAGCAGCTTAGGAGGGCCGAACACTGAAGCTTTCTTT. Protein sequence: CASSLGGPNTEAFF.